This is a list of T cell receptor beta chains from one sample in a study of shared clonotypes between healthy human individuals. Assay used: immunoSEQ multiplex PCR; TCRdb lists only in-frame clones, some missing. The table records roughly 650,000 clones, around 96% of them present only once. Material: naive CD8+ T cells sorted from blood. The origin of the receptors is a woman between 25 and 40 years old in good health. Each CDR3 is given with its conserved first and last residue. The order of the fields is J gene, CDR3 length, V gene, D gene, clone size, CDR3 DNA, CDR3 protein. A D gene is named only where the DNA matches it firmly. The listing skips clone size in some rows; elsewhere it reads once, few, many or a size class.

>TRBJ2-7|16|TRBV5-1|.|.
TGCGCCAGCAGCTTTGGCTTGGTAGCTGAAGCCTACGAGCAGTACTTC
CASSFGLVAEAYEQYF
>TRBJ2-7|12|TRBV15|TRBD2|.
TGTGCCACCAGCGGGAGGGGATACGAGCAGTACTTC
CATSGRGYEQYF
>TRBJ2-3|12|TRBV13|.|.
TGTGCCAGCAGTCATTTATCTGATACGCAGTATTTT
CASSHLSDTQYF
>TRBJ1-1|13|TRBV5-1|.|.
TGCGCCAGCACCGCCGGGTTGAACACTGAAGCTTTCTTT
CASTAGLNTEAFF
>TRBJ2-7|16|TRBV6-5|.|.
TGTGCCAGCAGTTACTCTTCCGGGACGGCCGCTTACGAGCAGTACTTC
CASSYSSGTAAYEQYF
>TRBJ2-1|12|TRBV5-4|TRBD2|once
TGTGCCAGCAGCTTAGGGACTAGCGGGAGAGTCTTC
CASSLGTSGRVF
>TRBJ2-7|14|TRBV4-1|.|once
TGCGCCAGCAGTCCCGACAGGAGTTCCTACGAGCAGTACTTC
CASSPDRSSYEQYF
>TRBJ2-7|14|TRBV27|.|.
TGTGCCAGCAGCCTCGCGGCCAAAACCTACGAGCAGTACTTC
CASSLAAKTYEQYF
>TRBJ2-7|13|TRBV5-4|.|.
TGTGCCAGCAGCTTGGTAGACTCCTACGAGCAGTACTTC
CASSLVDSYEQYF
>TRBJ2-7|14|TRBV27|.|.
TGTGCCAGCAGTAACTTGACACCTACCTACGAGCAGTACTTC
CASSNLTPTYEQYF
>TRBJ1-1|14|TRBV7-6|.|.
TGTGCCAGCAGCTTAGGGGAGGGAACGGGTGAAGCTTTCTTT
CASSLGEGTGEAFF
>TRBJ1-1|17|TRBV27|TRBD1|.
TGTGCCAGCAGTCTCGGTCCCGGGACAGGAGAGAACACTGAAGCTTTCTTT
CASSLGPGTGENTEAFF
>TRBJ2-7|15|TRBV27|TRBD2|.
TGTGCCAGCAGTTTCGGACTAGCGGAGTACAGGGAGCAGTACTTC
CASSFGLAEYREQYF
>TRBJ1-4|14|TRBV2|TRBD1|.
TGTGCCACCGCGCGACAGGGATGGAAGGAAAAACTGTTTTTT
CATARQGWKEKLFF
>TRBJ2-2|14|TRBV13|.|.
TGTGCCAGCAGGGCCGGGTCTAACACCGGGGAGCTGTTTTTT
CASRAGSNTGELFF
>TRBJ1-1|13|TRBV25-1|TRBD1|.
TGTGCCAGCAGTGAGTTGGGGACAGTAGAAGCTTTCTTT
CASSELGTVEAFF
>TRBJ2-7|14|TRBV28|.|.
TGTGCCAGCACCGCCCTCGACAGTTCCTACGAGCAGTACTTC
CASTALDSSYEQYF
>TRBJ2-3|18|TRBV15|TRBD2|.
TGTGCCACCAGCAGAGGGATCCCGGGACTAGCTCTCGCAGATACGCAGTATTTT
CATSRGIPGLALADTQYF
>TRBJ2-1|15|TRBV6-1|.|.
TGTGCCAGCAGTGGTGAGACACTGGTTCGCCGTGAGCAGTTCTTC
CASSGETLVRREQFF
>TRBJ1-1|15|TRBV13|.|.
TGTGCCAGCAGCGGATGGGAGGGGGAGAACACTGAAGCTTTCTTT
CASSGWEGENTEAFF
>TRBJ1-1|15|TRBV13|.|.
TGTGCCAGCAGCGCCGGCGGACACCAGAACACTGAAGCTTTCTTT
CASSAGGHQNTEAFF
>TRBJ1-2|13|TRBV28|.|.
TGTGCCAGCAGTTTTGCAGGGGACTATGGCTACACCTTC
CASSFAGDYGYTF
>TRBJ1-1|12|TRBV5-4|.|once
TGTGCCAGCAGCGCCTCGGGGGCTGAAGCTTTCTTT
CASSASGAEAFF
>TRBJ1-5|15|TRBV7-9|TRBD1|.
TGTGCCAGCAGCCCACAGGGGGCGGGTGCTCAGCCCCAGCATTTT
CASSPQGAGAQPQHF
>TRBJ2-2|12|TRBV7-6|.|.
TGTGCCAGCAGCGCTGGGTCCGGGGAGCTGTTTTTT
CASSAGSGELFF
>TRBJ1-5|16|TRBV28|.|.
TGTGCCAGCAGTCCCCTCGAGGTGTGGAGCAATCAGCCCCAGCATTTT
CASSPLEVWSNQPQHF
>TRBJ2-7|13|TRBV2|TRBD1|.
TGTGCCAGCAAGGGACAGGCCTCCTACGAGCAGTACTTC
CASKGQASYEQYF